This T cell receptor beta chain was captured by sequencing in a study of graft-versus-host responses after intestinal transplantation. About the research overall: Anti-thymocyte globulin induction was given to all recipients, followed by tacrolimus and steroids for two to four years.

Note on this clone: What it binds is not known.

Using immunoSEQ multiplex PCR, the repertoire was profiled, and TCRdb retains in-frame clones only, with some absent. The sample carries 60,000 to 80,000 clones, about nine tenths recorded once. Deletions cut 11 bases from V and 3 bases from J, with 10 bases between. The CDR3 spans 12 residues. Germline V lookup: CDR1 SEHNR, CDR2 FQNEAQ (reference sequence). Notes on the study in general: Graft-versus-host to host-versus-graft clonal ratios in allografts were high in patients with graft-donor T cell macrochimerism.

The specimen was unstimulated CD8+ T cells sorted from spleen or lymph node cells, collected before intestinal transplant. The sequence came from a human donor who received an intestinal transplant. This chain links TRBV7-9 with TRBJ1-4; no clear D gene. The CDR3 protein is CAERGANEKLFF. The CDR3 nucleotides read TGTGCCGAACGGGGTGCTAATGAAAAACTGTTTTTT.